The next 30 T cell receptor beta chains were all read from a single sample in a study of shared clonotypes between healthy human individuals. Repertoires were generated with immunoSEQ multiplex PCR, while TCRdb's copy carries only in-frame clones and drops some. The repertoire holds 2 million to 2.5 million clones, approximately 94% seen once, with over 0.1% in the top ten. Sequenced input: naive CD4+ T cells sorted from blood. Subset defined: CD45RA+ positively selected. The receptors here all came from a man aged 18 to 30 in good health.

This chain uses TRBV6-5 with TRBJ1-1; D is unresolved. The CDR3 extends over 13 amino acids. V dropped 2 bases and J dropped 6 bases, with 10 bases sitting between them. Per the germline V gene, CDR1 is MNHEY and CDR2 is SVGAGI. The CDR3 region is CASSYREAAEAFF. DNA for the CDR3: TGTGCCAGCAGTTACCGCGAGGCGGCTGAAGCTTTCTTT.

The V gene is TRBV5-1, the J gene TRBJ2-3; a possible D gene is TRBD1 (6 bases). This CDR3 contains 16 residues. Germline lookup yields CDR1 SGHRS and CDR2 YFSETQ. Trimming took 4 bases from V and 0 from J, leaving 15 bases between them. The CDR3 nucleotides are TGCGCCAGCAGCCTTCAACAGGGATCTAGCACAGATACGCAGTATTTT. This encodes CASSLQQGSSTDTQYF.

The chain recombines TRBV6-5 with TRBJ1-5; maybe TRBD1 (5 bases). Germline V CDR1 and CDR2: MNHEY, SVGAGI. This CDR3 spans 16 amino acids. Trimming shortened V by 0 bases and J by 6 bases, and 15 bases separated the two germline ends. The CDR3 region is CASSYSGQGEGQPQHF. Here the CDR3 DNA reads TGTGCCAGCAGTTACTCGGGGCAGGGCGAAGGTCAGCCCCAGCATTTT.

V and J are TRBV30 and TRBJ1-4; TRBD1 is a possible D gene (6 bases). Between the trimmed V and J ends, which lost 0 bases and 6 bases, there was a span of 11 bases. CDR1 is GTSNPN, CDR2 SVGIG, per germline (reference sequence). The CDR3 consists of 14 residues. The CDR3 reads CAWSVTGLDEKLFF. CDR3 nucleotides: TGTGCCTGGAGTGTCACAGGGCTCGATGAAAAACTGTTTTTT.

The genes are TRBV18 and TRBJ1-6; D is unresolved. Between the trimmed V and J ends, which lost 1 base and 8 bases, there was a span of 12 bases. CDR1 and CDR2 from the germline V gene are KGHSH and LQKENI. This CDR3 is 15 amino acids long. The DNA for the CDR3 is TGTGCCAGCTCACCACGGGTCGCACCCGATTCACCCCTCCACTTT. Encoded protein: CASSPRVAPDSPLHF.

V usage is TRBV5-1 and J usage is TRBJ1-2, with TRBD1 matching over 8 bases. Unmatched junction bases numbered 4, after V lost 2 bases and J lost 7 bases. Germline V CDR1 and CDR2: SGHRS, YFSETQ. The CDR3 contains 13 residues. The CDR3 DNA follows: TGCGCCAGCAGCTTTACAGGGGGTGGTGGCTACACCTTC. It codes for CASSFTGGGGYTF.

To note about this clone: The sample has other DNA sequences that encode this CDR3 too. V gene TRBV5-1 combines with J gene TRBJ2-5; 13 bases line up with TRBD2. This CDR3 contains 16 residues. V shed 3 bases and J 0 bases; nucleotides not matched to a gene: 2. Germline V gives CDR1 SGHRS, CDR2 YFSETQ. In DNA, the CDR3 is TGCGCCAGCAGCTCCGGACTAGCGGGGGACCAAGAGACCCAGTACTTC. Translation: CASSSGLAGDQETQYF.

The gene calls are TRBV19 and TRBJ1-4; D gene unclear. There are 13 residues in the CDR3. From germline, CDR1 is LNHDA and CDR2 SQIVND (reference sequence). Trimming cost V 8 bases and J 0 bases, with 7 bases left between them. CDR3 sequence: CASFGPTNEKLFF. CDR3 sequence (DNA): TGTGCCAGTTTTGGCCCAACTAATGAAAAACTGTTTTTT. The full variable domain, rest sourced from reference TRBV19 and TRBJ1-4, is DGGITQSPKYLFRKEGQNVTLSCEQNLNHDAMYWYRQDPGQGLRLIYYSQIVNDFQKGDIAEGYSVSREKKESFPLTVTSAQKNPTAFYLCASFGPTNEKLFFGSGTQLSVL.

The V and J genes are TRBV5-8 and TRBJ2-1; either TRBD1 or TRBD2 may fit D (5 bases each). CDR3 length: 16 amino acids. V was cut by 3 bases and J by 8 bases, with 21 bases left in between. Germline CDR1 reads SGHTS; CDR2 reads YDEGEE. The CDR3 DNA follows: TGTGCCAGCAGCTCGGCCTTAGGGGTGCGGGCGGATGAGCAGTTCTTC. Residues: CASSSALGVRADEQFF.

The gene calls are TRBV9 and TRBJ1-1; tentative D call: TRBD1 (5 bases). Per the germline V gene, CDR1 is SGDLS and CDR2 is YYNGEE. The germline V and J ends were trimmed by 3 bases and 4 bases, with 13 bases remaining between them. The CDR3 has 14 amino acids. CDR3 region: CASSAAPGITEAFF. For the CDR3, the DNA is TGTGCCAGCAGCGCCGCACCAGGGATCACTGAAGCTTTCTTT.

This chain uses TRBV11-1 with TRBJ2-1; D is uncertain. Trimming took 1 base from V and 0 from J, leaving 4 bases between them. Germline CDR1 is SGHAT and CDR2 is FQDESV (reference sequence). The CDR3 consists of 14 residues. The CDR3 here is CASSLGGSYNEQFF. The DNA of the CDR3 is TGTGCCAGCAGCTTAGGGGGCTCCTACAATGAGCAGTTCTTC. The complete variable domain, with remaining parts taken from reference TRBV11-1 and TRBJ2-1, reads EAEVAQSPRYKITEKSQAVAFWCDPISGHATLYWYRQILGQGPELLVQFQDESVVDDSQLPKDRFSAERLKGVDSTLKIQPAELGDSAMYLCASSLGGSYNEQFFGPGTRLTVL.

CDR3 amino acids: CASPGTLGMDTQYF. CDR3 in DNA: TGTGCCAGCCCTGGGACTTTGGGGATGGATACGCAGTATTTT. The chain couples TRBV2 to TRBJ2-3; D is possibly TRBD2 (6 bases). The V gene lost 8 bases and the J gene lost 6 bases, with 18 bases spanning the gap. Germline V gives CDR1 SNHLY, CDR2 FYNNEI. This CDR3 is built from 14 residues.

The chain uses TRBV6-5 and TRBJ1-5, with D possibly being TRBD1 (5 bases). V was shortened by 6 bases and J by 2 bases, with 11 bases between the two germline ends. Germline CDR1 is MNHEY and CDR2 is SVGAGI. This CDR3 is 14 amino acids long. CDR3 nucleotide sequence: TGTGCCAGCAGACGGGACGTCGGCAATCAGCCCCAGCATTTT. Translating gives CASRRDVGNQPQHF.

The gene calls are TRBV30 and TRBJ1-5, with D possibly TRBD1 on 6 matching bases. V was pared by 2 bases and J by 3 bases, with 14 bases between. Germline CDR1 reads GTSNPN; CDR2 reads SVGIG (reference sequence). The CDR3 is 15 amino acids. The CDR3 sequence is CAWSPDTGYNQPQHF. The CDR3 DNA reads TGTGCCTGGAGTCCCGATACAGGGTACAATCAGCCCCAGCATTTT.

The rearrangement links TRBV7-3 to TRBJ2-1; D is unclear. Trimming left V 5 bases short and J 7 bases short, with 9 bases between. CDR1 SGHTA and CDR2 FQGTGA come from the germline V gene. This CDR3 region has 12 residues. In nucleotides, the CDR3 is TGTGCCAGCAGCCCGTCGCCTAATGAGCAGTTCTTC. Translating gives CASSPSPNEQFF.

The V and J genes are TRBV6-5 and TRBJ1-2; D gene ambiguous. The CDR3 is made up of 14 amino acids. Germline values: CDR1 MNHEY, CDR2 SVGAGI. Deletions cut 5 bases from V and 6 bases from J, with 16 bases between. In DNA form, the CDR3 reads TGTGCCAGCAGTCGTTTTTCGGGGTATAATGGCTACACCTTC. This sequence encodes CASSRFSGYNGYTF.

J is TRBJ2-1 and V is TRBV10-1; 11 bases map to TRBD2. V lost 0 bases and J lost 4; bases outside the gene matches: 5. Per the germline V gene, CDR1 is WNHNN and CDR2 is SYGVQD (reference sequence). There are 17 residues in the CDR3. The CDR3 protein is CASSESRLAGLYNEQFF. The CDR3 nucleotides are TGCGCCAGCAGTGAGTCGCGACTAGCGGGGTTATACAATGAGCAGTTCTTC.

CDR3 nucleotide sequence: TGTGCCAGCAGTTACGGGACAGCCAACAATGAGCAGTTCTTC. Protein product: CASSYGTANNEQFF. This chain connects TRBV6-6 to TRBJ2-1; 7 positions agree with TRBD1. This CDR3 comprises 14 residues. V lost 2 bases to trimming and J lost 5 bases; unmatched junction nucleotides: 3. CDR1 and CDR2 from the germline V gene are MNHNY and SVGAGI (reference sequence).

The rearrangement uses TRBV11-2 and TRBJ1-6; D not resolved. V was cut by 2 bases and J by 6 bases, with 11 bases left in between. Germline CDR1 and CDR2: SGHAT and FQNNGV. The CDR3 extends over 15 amino acids. The DNA of the CDR3 is TGTGCCAGCAGCTTAAAGCCGATACCTAATTCACCCCTCCACTTT. Its translation: CASSLKPIPNSPLHF.

This chain joins TRBV9 and TRBJ1-1; no reliable D call. Germline assignment: CDR1 SGDLS and CDR2 YYNGEE. V gave up 2 bases and J gave up 6 bases, with 11 bases separating them. CDR3 length: 13 residues. CDR3 DNA: TGTGCCAGCAGCGTTGTTGAGGGAGCTGAAGCTTTCTTT. Translating it yields CASSVVEGAEAFF. Complete variable domain (other parts from reference TRBV9 and TRBJ1-1): DSGVTQTPKHLITATGQRVTLRCSPRSGDLSVYWYQQSLDQGLQFLIQYYNGEERAKGNILERFSAQQFPDLHSELNLSSLELGDSALYFCASSVVEGAEAFFGQGTRLTVV.

The V and J genes are TRBV10-3 and TRBJ1-5; no clear D gene. CDR3 length equals 13 residues. The germline V gene encodes CDR1 ENHRY and CDR2 SYGVKD. The ends were cut back, 2 bases at V and 6 bases at J, with 8 bases in the middle. CDR3 in amino acids: CAISEIGRQPQHF. In nucleotides, the CDR3 is TGTGCCATCAGTGAGATTGGGCGTCAGCCCCAGCATTTT.

This clone is a singleton in its sample. At the DNA level, this CDR3 is encoded by other sequences in the same sample as well. The rearrangement joins TRBV6-6 to TRBJ2-2; D unresolved. Trimming pared 2 bases from V and 5 bases from J, leaving 3 bases between. From germline, CDR1 is MNHNY and CDR2 SVGAGI (reference sequence). The CDR3 has 12 amino acids. Here the CDR3 reads CASSYGTGELFF. The CDR3, as DNA: TGTGCCAGCAGTTACGGAACCGGGGAGCTGTTTTTT.

This sequence joins TRBV6-1 and TRBJ2-3, with unresolved D. CDR3 length: 13 residues. Germline CDR1 reads MNHNS; CDR2 reads SASEGT. The V end lost 5 bases, the J end lost 0 bases, and 6 bases lay between the germline ends. CDR3 in amino acids: CASSRSSTDTQYF. The CDR3 bases are TGTGCCAGCAGTCGTTCTAGCACAGATACGCAGTATTTT.

On this clone: The sample carries other DNA sequences with the same CDR3. V gene TRBV29-1 combines with J gene TRBJ2-7, with 8 bases lining up with TRBD1. The germline V gene encodes CDR1 SQVTM and CDR2 ANQGSEA. The ends lost 3 bases at V and 4 bases at J; junction bases unmatched: 2. The CDR3 contains 12 residues. CDR3 loop: CSVDTGGYEQYF. CDR3 DNA sequence: TGCAGCGTTGATACAGGGGGATACGAGCAGTACTTC.

This clone was counted a few times. This specimen includes other DNA sequences encoding the same CDR3. The V gene is TRBV5-1, the J gene TRBJ1-3; D is undetermined. Germline V lookup: CDR1 SGHRS, CDR2 YFSETQ. The CDR3 is made up of 14 amino acids. The V gene lost 0 bases and the J gene lost 0 bases, with 4 bases spanning the gap. CDR3 loop: CASSLAGSGNTIYF. The CDR3 DNA follows: TGCGCCAGCAGCTTGGCTGGCTCTGGAAACACCATATATTTT.

The chain employs TRBV5-5 and TRBJ1-5; 8 bases agree with TRBD1. Trimming removed 0 bases from V and 1 base from J; junction bases left unmatched: 3. The germline CDR1 and CDR2 sequences are SGHKS and YYEKEE (reference sequence). CDR3 length equals 16 residues. DNA of the CDR3: TGTGCCAGCAGCTTGGGCGGGACAGGCAGCAATCAGCCCCAGCATTTT. Translating gives CASSLGGTGSNQPQHF.

This clone was counted once. The chain links TRBV27 to TRBJ2-5, with 7 bases aligning to TRBD2. Germline CDR1 reads MNHEY; CDR2 reads SMNVEV (reference sequence). The CDR3 has 13 amino acids. V lost 2 bases, J lost 7 bases, and 4 bases stayed unmatched. DNA for the CDR3: TGTGCCAGCAGTTTAGAACCGGGGGGGACCCAGTACTTC. It translates to CASSLEPGGTQYF.

This rearrangement joins TRBV7-2 to TRBJ2-2; D unclear. V was shortened by 7 bases and J by 1 base, with 7 bases between the two germline ends. Per germline, CDR1 SGHTA and CDR2 FQGNSA. The CDR3 has 13 residues. The CDR3 loop reads CASTRGNTGELFF. In nucleotides, the CDR3 is TGTGCCAGCACGCGTGGGAACACCGGGGAGCTGTTTTTT.

The chain employs TRBV7-2 and TRBJ2-7, with a tentative D call TRBD2 (6 bases). The CDR3 covers 14 residues. The V gene lost 0 bases and the J gene lost 3 bases, with 9 bases spanning the gap. The V gene's germline CDR1 is SGHTA and CDR2 FQGNSA. The CDR3 DNA follows: TGTGCCAGCAGCTTAGCGGAGGGCGTCTACGAGCAGTACTTC. Translation gives CASSLAEGVYEQYF.

The chain uses TRBV18 and TRBJ2-6; 9 bases fit TRBD2. The CDR3 covers 19 residues. After removal of 5 bases from V and 0 bases from J, the junction contained 11 bases not matched to a gene. Germline CDR1 reads KGHSH; CDR2 reads LQKENI. This CDR3 reads CASSYNSGSGLSGANVLTF. DNA of the CDR3: TGTGCCAGCTCATATAATAGCGGGAGTGGCCTCTCTGGGGCCAACGTCCTGACTTTC.